One and the same sample provided the 32 T cell receptor beta chains below, sequenced in a study of cytomegalovirus exposure and HLA in healthy donors. The PCR made use of 60 Vbeta and 13 Jbeta primers. Data came from immunoSEQ multiplex PCR; TCRdb stores just in-frame clones and leaves some out. The sample records 200,000 to 250,000 clones, roughly 80% being singletons. The sample taken for sequencing was PBMCs. Source of these receptors: a girl aged 2 to 9 in good health and CMV-seronegative.

This clone was counted a few times. The V gene is TRBV2, the J gene TRBJ1-4; TRBD1 agrees at 9 bases. Per the germline V gene, CDR1 is SNHLY and CDR2 is FYNNEI. V shed 4 bases, J shed 5 bases, and the junction held 2 bases outside the gene matches. There are 14 residues in the CDR3. CDR3 protein: CASSVTGGNEKLFF. Written as DNA, the CDR3 is TGTGCCAGCAGTGTAACAGGGGGCAATGAAAAACTGTTTTTT.

The chain links TRBV29-1 to TRBJ2-5; no firm D call. V gave up 3 bases and J gave up 1 base, with 6 bases separating them. Looked up from germline, CDR1 is SQVTM and CDR2 is ANQGSEA. The CDR3 spans 12 residues. This CDR3 is CSVERTQETQYF. CDR3 bases: TGCAGCGTTGAGCGAACCCAAGAGACCCAGTACTTC.

The chain employs TRBV5-1 and TRBJ2-2; D might be TRBD1 (5 bases). Germline V gene data show CDR1 as SGHRS and CDR2 as YFSETQ. Trimming left V 0 bases short and J 3 bases short, with 9 bases between. The CDR3 totals 15 residues. CDR3 sequence: CASSLVQGYTGELFF. Written as DNA, the CDR3 is TGCGCCAGCAGCTTGGTGCAGGGATACACCGGGGAGCTGTTTTTT.

This chain connects TRBV5-4 to TRBJ2-3, with D possibly being TRBD2 (6 bases). The CDR3 loop spans 17 amino acids. Germline CDR1 and CDR2: SGHNT and YYREEE (reference sequence). The germline V and J ends were trimmed by 0 bases and 4 bases, with 18 bases remaining between them. CDR3: CASSLAWGGMGADTQYF. In DNA form, the CDR3 reads TGTGCCAGCAGCTTGGCCTGGGGCGGGATGGGGGCAGATACGCAGTATTTT.

This clone was found a few times. The rearrangement joins TRBV5-1 to TRBJ1-4, with TRBD1 matching over 7 bases. The V gene's germline CDR1 is SGHRS and CDR2 YFSETQ. The J segment lost 4 bases and the V segment lost 0 bases, leaving 3 bases of the junction unmatched. CDR3 length equals 15 residues. CDR3 nucleotide sequence: TGCGCCAGCAGCTTGGCAGCAGGGGGTAATGAAAAACTGTTTTTT. Its translation: CASSLAAGGNEKLFF.

CDR3 loop: CASTAAGGTYNEQFF. In DNA, the CDR3 is TGCGCCAGCACGGCGGCGGGAGGCACCTACAATGAGCAGTTCTTC. V and J are TRBV4-1 and TRBJ2-1; 8 positions agree with TRBD2. Looked up from germline, CDR1 is MGHRA and CDR2 is YSYEKL. The CDR3 runs 15 residues. The J segment lost 2 bases and the V segment lost 7 bases, leaving 7 bases of the junction unmatched.

The rearrangement joins TRBV2 to TRBJ2-7; a possible D gene is TRBD2 (6 bases). Germline assignment: CDR1 SNHLY and CDR2 FYNNEI. The CDR3 contains 13 residues. V dropped 7 bases and J dropped 3 bases, with 13 bases sitting between them. CDR3 protein: CASMGGTYYEQYF. CDR3 DNA: TGTGCCAGCATGGGGGGAACGTACTACGAGCAGTACTTC.

The sample holds a few counts of this clone. The chain carries TRBV6-5 and TRBJ1-5; TRBD1 is a possible D gene (6 bases). Germline values: CDR1 MNHEY, CDR2 SVGAGI. CDR3 length: 12 residues. Between the trimmed V and J ends, which lost 6 bases and 3 bases, there was a span of 6 bases. The CDR3 loop reads CASRGHNQPQHF. In DNA, the CDR3 is TGTGCCAGCAGGGGACACAATCAGCCCCAGCATTTT.

This rearrangement joins TRBV7-7 to TRBJ1-1; D is possibly TRBD1 (5 bases). Germline V CDR1 and CDR2: SSHAT, FNYEAQ (reference sequence). CDR3 length equals 13 residues. V was cut by 4 bases and J by 5 bases, with 11 bases left in between. CDR3 coding DNA: TGTGCCAGCAGCTATACAAGACAGACTGAAGCTTTCTTT. The encoded protein is CASSYTRQTEAFF.

The J gene is TRBJ2-5, the V gene TRBV11-2; the match to TRBD2 covers 9 bases. The CDR3 totals 17 residues. V was clipped by 1 base and J by 1 base; unmatched bases: 7. Germline V gives CDR1 SGHAT, CDR2 FQNNGV. The CDR3 loop is CASSLVVLAGGQETQYF. The CDR3 nucleotides read TGTGCCAGCAGCTTAGTGGTACTAGCGGGTGGCCAAGAGACCCAGTACTTC. The full variable domain, in which reference TRBV11-2 and TRBJ2-5 provide the parts outside the CDR3, is EAGVAQSPRYKIIEKRQSVAFWCNPISGHATLYWYQQILGQGPKLLIQFQNNGVVDDSQLPKDRFSAERLKGVDSTLKIQPAKLEDSAVYLCASSLVVLAGGQETQYFGPGTRLLVL.

This clone was picked up a small number of times. The chain uses TRBV6-1 and TRBJ1-5, with D unresolved. This CDR3 spans 14 amino acids. Germline CDR1 reads MNHNS; CDR2 reads SASEGT. Trimming pared 7 bases from V and 0 bases from J, leaving 10 bases between. In DNA form, the CDR3 reads TGTGCCAGCACCGAGGACTATAGCAATCAGCCCCAGCATTTT. Its translation: CASTEDYSNQPQHF.

The genes are TRBV27 and TRBJ2-3, with TRBD1 matching 8 bases. Germline V CDR1 and CDR2: MNHEY, SMNVEV (reference sequence). CDR3 length: 13 residues. Trimming at V came to 6 bases and at J to 7 bases, leaving 6 bases not matched to a gene. This CDR3 is CASRQGARNTQYF. CDR3 nucleotides: TGTGCCAGCAGGCAGGGGGCGCGAAATACGCAGTATTTT.

Worth noting for this clone: The junction departs from germline at one end; a sequencing error may be responsible. The chain employs TRBV29-1 and TRBJ1-2; TRBD1 matches at 7 bases. Germline-derived CDR1 and CDR2 are SQVTM and ANQGSEA. The CDR3 has 14 amino acids. CDR3 loop: CSVEGIDRVDGYTF. The CDR3 DNA reads TGCAGCGTTGAAGGGATCGACAGGGTGGACGGCTACACCTTT.

This clone was recorded a few times. The chain employs TRBV30 and TRBJ2-5, with 10 nucleotides matching TRBD1. Trimming cost V 3 bases and J 6 bases; bases outside gene matches: 4. The germline V gene has CDR1 GTSNPN and CDR2 SVGIG (reference sequence). CDR3 length: 13 amino acids. The CDR3 nucleotides read TGTGCCTGGAGCCCAGACAGGGGGCAGACCCAGTACTTC. This codes for CAWSPDRGQTQYF.

The rearrangement links TRBV19 to TRBJ1-2; possible D gene TRBD1, 5 bases. The CDR3 extends over 14 amino acids. V was pared by 5 bases and J by 0 bases, with 10 bases between. Germline assignment: CDR1 LNHDA and CDR2 SQIVND (reference sequence). CDR3 coding DNA: TGTGCCAGTAGTGTCGACAGTGCTAACTATGGCTACACCTTC. This encodes CASSVDSANYGYTF.

The chain couples TRBV10-3 to TRBJ2-7; 7 nucleotides align to TRBD1. CDR1 and CDR2 (germline): ENHRY, SYGVKD. The CDR3 is 13 residues long. Trimming cost V 11 bases and J 2 bases; bases outside gene matches: 9. The CDR3 nucleotides read TGTGCCGTTCCGGGACAGAGGGCCTACGAGCAGTACTTC. Protein: CAVPGQRAYEQYF.

The gene calls are TRBV11-2 and TRBJ1-1; 8 bases map to TRBD1. V gave up 3 bases and J gave up 3 bases; unmatched junction bases: 0. The germline CDR1 and CDR2 sequences are SGHAT and FQNNGV. The CDR3 loop spans 13 amino acids. The chain's CDR3 is CASSLTGDTEAFF. The DNA of the CDR3 is TGTGCCAGCAGCTTGACAGGGGACACTGAAGCTTTCTTT.

The gene calls are TRBV19 and TRBJ1-2; TRBD1 matches 7 bases. The CDR3 runs 15 residues. Germline V gene lookup returns CDR1 LNHDA and CDR2 SQIVND (reference sequence). Unmatched junction bases numbered 10, after V lost 3 bases and J lost 6 bases. DNA for the CDR3: TGTGCCAGTAGTATCACAGGGGTCGCCCTCAATGGCTACACCTTC. The encoded protein is CASSITGVALNGYTF.

The rearrangement links TRBV11-2 to TRBJ2-7, with TRBD2 matching over 8 bases. The length of the CDR3 is 14 residues. V gave up 4 bases and J gave up 4 bases; unmatched junction bases: 6. From germline, CDR1 is SGHAT and CDR2 FQNNGV. CDR3: CASSSLAGSYEQYF. The CDR3 DNA reads TGTGCCAGCAGCTCCCTAGCGGGCTCATACGAGCAGTACTTC.

The chain has TRBV19 and TRBJ1-5; D unresolved. Trimming removed 7 bases from V and 0 bases from J, with 16 bases in between. Germline V gene lookup returns CDR1 LNHDA and CDR2 SQIVND (reference sequence). The CDR3 length is 16 residues. CDR3 loop: CASTEREEYSNQPQHF. CDR3 nucleotides: TGTGCCAGTACAGAGAGGGAGGAGTATAGCAATCAGCCCCAGCATTTT.

V is TRBV9 and J is TRBJ1-2; maybe TRBD1 (6 bases). Germline V gene sequence: CDR1 SGDLS, CDR2 YYNGEE. The CDR3 loop spans 14 amino acids. V lost 4 bases to trimming and J lost 6 bases, with 16 bases between them. In nucleotides, the CDR3 is TGTGCCAGCAGCCTCTCGGGGGGCTGGGATGGCTACACCTTC. It is translated as CASSLSGGWDGYTF. The complete variable domain, with remaining parts taken from reference TRBV9 and TRBJ1-2, reads DSGVTQTPKHLITATGQRVTLRCSPRSGDLSVYWYQQSLDQGLQFLIQYYNGEERAKGNILERFSAQQFPDLHSELNLSSLELGDSALYFCASSLSGGWDGYTFGSGTRLTVV.

The chain is built from TRBV2 and TRBJ1-2; TRBD1 is a possible D gene (5 bases). V lost 1 base, J lost 8 bases, and 14 bases lay in between. Germline V gene sequence: CDR1 SNHLY, CDR2 FYNNEI. This CDR3 is built from 14 residues. DNA of the CDR3: TGTGCCAGCAGTGAAGAGTTGGGGGGTAGGGGCTACACCTTC. Protein product: CASSEELGGRGYTF.

The chain couples TRBV6-1 to TRBJ1-5; possible D gene TRBD1, 6 bases. V was clipped by 0 bases and J by 0 bases, with 18 bases between them. Germline CDR1 and CDR2: MNHNS and SASEGT. The CDR3 length is 19 residues. The CDR3 DNA reads TGTGCCAGCAGTGAAGCTGGGGGGGCGGGCGGGGATAGCAATCAGCCCCAGCATTTT. Residues: CASSEAGGAGGDSNQPQHF.

This chain connects TRBV2 to TRBJ2-7; D gene uncertain. The CDR3 has 12 residues. Germline CDR1 and CDR2: SNHLY and FYNNEI. V was shortened by 6 bases and J by 3 bases, with 9 bases between the two germline ends. CDR3 DNA: TGTGCCAGCAGAGAGGAACTCTACGAGCAGTACTTC. The encoded protein is CASREELYEQYF.

The chain has TRBV27 and TRBJ1-5; perhaps TRBD1 as D (6 bases). The CDR3 extends over 14 amino acids. Germline CDR1 reads MNHEY; CDR2 reads SMNVEV (reference sequence). The CDR3, as DNA: TGTGCTAGCGGCCAACAGGGAGTAAATCAGCCCCAGCATTTT. Translation gives CASGQQGVNQPQHF.

The gene calls are TRBV4-1 and TRBJ2-3; 9 nucleotides align to TRBD1. V lost 2 bases to trimming and J lost 4 bases; unmatched junction nucleotides: 7. CDR3 length: 16 residues. Germline CDR1 reads MGHRA; CDR2 reads YSYEKL. CDR3: CASSQPTGGKSDTQYF. The CDR3 nucleotides are TGCGCCAGCAGCCAACCCACAGGGGGCAAGTCAGATACGCAGTATTTT.

This sequence joins TRBV7-6 and TRBJ2-7; TRBD1 aligns across 7 bases. CDR3 size: 15 residues. Germline trimming cut 5 bases from V and 4 bases from J; bases unmatched to any gene: 11. Germline assignment: CDR1 SGHVS and CDR2 FNYEAQ. The CDR3 nucleotides read TGTGCCAGCAGCGCCTTACAGGGGATCGGTTACGAGCAGTACTTC. Its translation: CASSALQGIGYEQYF.

The chain combines TRBV19 with TRBJ2-5; D not certain. The J call may be faulty, since TRBJ2-7 better matches the DNA end. Germline CDR1 LNHDA, CDR2 SQIVND (reference sequence). This CDR3 has 12 residues. The CDR3 nucleotides read TGTGCCAGTAGTCCGAATTCCTACGAGCAGTACTTC. As protein: CASSPNSYEQYF.

V is TRBV6-5 and J is TRBJ1-2; 11 bases agree with TRBD1. This CDR3 has 15 amino acids. The V gene's germline CDR1 is MNHEY and CDR2 SVGAGI. Trimming removed 8 bases from V and 3 bases from J; junction bases left unmatched: 8. CDR3 sequence (DNA): TGTGCCAGCTCCTATCGGACAGGGGGCGACTATGGCTACACCTTC. Translated, it gives CASSYRTGGDYGYTF.

The rearrangement joins TRBV19 to TRBJ2-1, with no clear D. V lost 7 bases and J 2 bases, leaving 12 bases between the germline ends. This CDR3 comprises 14 residues. Germline lookup yields CDR1 LNHDA and CDR2 SQIVND (reference sequence). The CDR3 DNA follows: TGTGCCAGTACTCCCTTCCCTGCCTACAATGAGCAGTTCTTC. Translating gives CASTPFPAYNEQFF.

The J gene is TRBJ1-4, the V gene TRBV11-2, with D unresolved. The germline gives CDR1 SGHAT, CDR2 FQNNGV. This CDR3 has 14 residues. Trimming took off 1 base at V and 8 bases at J, with 11 bases between the two ends. CDR3 DNA sequence: TGTGCCAGCAGCTTAGGTCTTGAGGGCGAAAAACTGTTTTTT. Translation gives CASSLGLEGEKLFF. The complete variable domain, with remaining parts taken from reference TRBV11-2 and TRBJ1-4, reads EAGVAQSPRYKIIEKRQSVAFWCNPISGHATLYWYQQILGQGPKLLIQFQNNGVVDDSQLPKDRFSAERLKGVDSTLKIQPAKLEDSAVYLCASSLGLEGEKLFFGSGTQLSVL.

This clone was found once. V and J are TRBV11-3 and TRBJ2-7; tentatively, D is TRBD1 (6 bases). This CDR3 has 13 amino acids. CDR1 SGHNT and CDR2 YENEEA come from the germline V gene. Trimming shortened V by 1 base and J by 4 bases, and 8 bases separated the two germline ends. The CDR3 DNA sequence: TGTGCCAGCAGCTTAGGACAGGATTACGAGCAGTACTTC. Translating gives CASSLGQDYEQYF.